This T cell receptor beta chain was profiled in a study of shared clonotypes between healthy human individuals. About the research overall: Researchers assigned three CD4 naive, three CD4 memory, two CD8 naive and one CD8 memory plate to each donor.

The V end was cut by 1 base, the J end by 4 bases, with 13 bases between. Germline assignment: CDR1 LGHNA and CDR2 YSLEER. This CDR3 comprises 15 residues. The study's findings and limits: In this cohort, only blood was sampled, and tissue repertoires likely differ. Large sequencing depth failed to make sorted-subset sequencing complete, rarefaction showed.

This clone showed up just once. Its antigen remains unknown. Several immunoSEQ plates received, in even portions, the genomic DNA of each subset. Generated by immunoSEQ multiplex PCR, the TCRdb table keeps only in-frame clones and is missing some. The table includes some 2,100,000 clones, approximately 94% detected once. The sequencing sample was made of naive CD4+ T cells sorted from blood. Subset meaning: CD45RA+ positively selected. The V gene is TRBV4-3, the J gene TRBJ1-2, with D perhaps TRBD1 (6 bases). This clonotype was sampled from a young man in good health. The CDR3 is CASSQALGQIYGYTF. The CDR3 nucleotides are TGCGCCAGCAGCCAAGCTTTGGGACAAATCTATGGCTACACCTTC.